Below are 15 T cell receptor beta chains sequenced from a single sample in a study of molecular identifiers for immune sequencing clone quantification. TCRdb re-derived calls from the PCR reads in MiXCR, one entry per CDR3 protein. The profile shows some 8,500 distinct CDR3 sequences, around an eighth of them singletons. Sequencing was carried out using naive CD8+ T cells from blood, with Jurkat cell RNA spiked in. The subset: FACS-sorted CD8+CD4-CCR7+CD45RA+ naive T cells. The receptors originated from a human donor in good health. Some libraries in this study had Jurkat cell RNA spiked in.

Ten or more counts support this clonotype. The gene calls are TRBV29-1 and TRBJ2-1; TRBD1 agrees at 8 bases. V shed 3 bases, J shed 3 bases, and the junction held 4 bases outside the gene matches. Germline V gives CDR1 SQVTM, CDR2 ANQGSEA. The CDR3 has 14 amino acids. The CDR3 loop reads CSVESDRDYNEQFF. CDR3 coding DNA: TGCAGCGTTGAGTCGGACAGGGACTACAATGAGCAGTTCTTC.

This clonotype is deemed medium-sized. This chain uses TRBV27 with TRBJ2-3; 7 bases align to TRBD2. J was trimmed by 4 bases and V by 4 bases; bases with no gene match: 5. This CDR3 spans 14 amino acids. Germline V lookup: CDR1 MNHEY, CDR2 SMNVEV (reference sequence). The CDR3 is CASSSVGGADTQYF. For the CDR3, the DNA is TGTGCCAGCAGTTCGGTGGGGGGGGCAGATACGCAGTATTTT.

This clonotype occurred a few times. Given a much more abundant clone one base away, this may be a read error. The chain recombines TRBV28 with TRBJ2-7; 7 bases agree with TRBD1. The ends lost 6 bases at V and 3 bases at J; junction bases unmatched: 20. The CDR3 consists of 18 residues. Germline V gene sequence: CDR1 MDHEN, CDR2 SYDVKM. The CDR3 DNA is TGTGCCAGCAGCCTCGGGACAGCCGCGAACATGGGCTACTACGAGCAGTACTTC. Translated: CASSLGTAANMGYYEQYF.

Relative to its sample, this clonotype is medium-sized. This chain links TRBV4-3 with TRBJ2-1; tentative D call: TRBD2 (6 bases). V gave up 1 base and J gave up 4 bases, with 11 bases separating them. The CDR3 runs to 15 residues. The germline gives CDR1 LGHNA, CDR2 YSLEER. CDR3 DNA sequence: TGCGCCAGCAGCCAAGGCGGAGGGATATACAATGAGCAGTTCTTC. This gives the protein CASSQGGGIYNEQFF.

Sample share makes this clonotype medium-sized. The chain combines TRBV5-6 with TRBJ2-3; D not certain. This CDR3 comprises 15 residues. CDR1 and CDR2 from the germline V gene are SGHDT and YYEEEE. With 1 base removed from V and 6 bases from J, the gap between germline ends came to 15 bases. The CDR3 reads CASSLRRQRGDTQYF. The CDR3 region has the DNA TGTGCCAGCAGCTTGCGCCGGCAGAGAGGTGATACGCAGTATTTT.

This clonotype is medium-sized within its sample. The chain couples TRBV28 to TRBJ2-7, with a possible D match to TRBD2 (6 bases). Germline V CDR1 and CDR2: MDHEN, SYDVKM. V was cut by 6 bases and J by 6 bases, with 15 bases left in between. The CDR3 sequence is 13 residues long. CDR3 sequence (DNA): TGTGCCAGCAGCGTATCGGGGGTTACCGAGCAGTACTTC. Translated, it gives CASSVSGVTEQYF. The full variable domain, completed using reference TRBV28 and TRBJ2-7, is DVKVTQSSRYLVKRTGEKVFLECVQDMDHENMFWYRQDPGLGLRLIYFSYDVKMKEKGDIPEGYSVSREKKERFSLILESASTNQTSMYLCASSVSGVTEQYFGPGTRLTVT.

This clonotype has ten or more counts. The J gene is TRBJ2-1, the V gene TRBV7-9, with 8 bases matching TRBD2. The CDR3 extends over 15 amino acids. V dropped 6 bases and J dropped 0; count of bases not matched to a gene: 4. Germline CDR1 reads SEHNR; CDR2 reads FQNEAQ (reference sequence). CDR3 region: CASRQSGSSYNEQFF. Here the CDR3 DNA reads TGTGCCAGCAGGCAAAGCGGGAGCTCCTACAATGAGCAGTTCTTC. The full variable domain, rest sourced from reference TRBV7-9 and TRBJ2-1, is DTGVSQNPRHKITKRGQNVTFRCDPISEHNRLYWYRQTLGQGPEFLTYFQNEAQLEKSRLLSDRFSAERPKGSFSTLEIQRTEQGDSAMYLCASRQSGSSYNEQFFGPGTRLTVL.

This clonotype qualifies as medium-sized. V gene TRBV2 combines with J gene TRBJ2-4; 10 nucleotides agree with TRBD1. The CDR3 consists of 16 residues. With 2 bases clipped from V and 5 bases from J, the junction kept 6 bases outside the gene matches. The V gene's germline CDR1 is SNHLY and CDR2 FYNNEI. The CDR3 region has the DNA TGTGCCAGCAGTGAAAGGACAGGGGGTAGCCAAAACATTCAGTACTTC. Translation: CASSERTGGSQNIQYF.

This clonotype was counted many times. The chain is built from TRBV27 and TRBJ2-1, with no clear D. The germline V gene encodes CDR1 MNHEY and CDR2 SMNVEV (reference sequence). The V and J ends lost 6 bases and 8 bases respectively, with 20 bases between them. The CDR3 consists of 15 residues. As DNA, the CDR3 is TGTGCCAGCAGCATAGTCACGGCAGGTACGGATGAGCAGTTCTTC. Its translation: CASSIVTAGTDEQFF.

This clonotype has just a few counts. The rearrangement joins TRBV6-2 or TRBV6-3 to TRBJ2-1, with 11 bases aligning to TRBD2. With 6 bases clipped from V and 0 bases from J, the junction kept 13 bases outside the gene matches. The CDR3 runs 19 residues. In germline, CDR1 is MNHEY, CDR2 SVGEGT. The CDR3 loop is CASSPVLAGGSSSYNEQFF. The CDR3 DNA sequence: TGTGCCAGCAGCCCCGTCCTAGCGGGAGGCTCCAGCTCCTACAATGAGCAGTTCTTC.

Worth noting for this clonotype: It may be a read error: a sequence one base away is much more abundant. The gene calls are TRBV2 and TRBJ2-1; D unclear. Trimming left V 8 bases short and J 8 bases short, with 22 bases between. Germline lookup yields CDR1 SNHLY and CDR2 FYNNEI. The CDR3 spans 15 residues. CDR3 bases: TGTGCCAGCCTTCAAGTTATCAGCTCGGCTGATGAGCAGTTCTTC. It encodes CASLQVISSADEQFF.

V usage is TRBV20-1 and J usage is TRBJ2-7, with D perhaps matching TRBD2 (6 bases). The germline gives CDR1 DFQATT, CDR2 SNEGSKA (reference sequence). The CDR3 is made up of 13 amino acids. V was cut by 3 bases and J by 0 bases, with 9 bases left in between. CDR3 region: CSARETSSYEQYF. The CDR3 DNA follows: TGCAGTGCTAGGGAGACTAGCTCCTACGAGCAGTACTTC.

This clonotype was counted at least ten times. The chain links TRBV6-5 to TRBJ2-3, with 11 bases fitting TRBD2. The CDR3 totals 16 residues. The germline V gene has CDR1 MNHEY and CDR2 SVGAGI. Germline trimming cut 6 bases from V and 7 bases from J; bases unmatched to any gene: 12. CDR3 coding DNA: TGTGCCAGCAGCTTTCGACTAGCGGGAAATTTGAATACGCAGTATTTT. Translating gives CASSFRLAGNLNTQYF.

This CDR3 is CASSRGQGSEAFF. In DNA form, the CDR3 reads TGTGCCAGCAGCCGAGGACAGGGCTCTGAAGCTTTCTTT. This chain joins TRBV4-2 and TRBJ1-1; TRBD1 matches at 8 bases. There are 13 residues in the CDR3. V trimming: 4 bases; J trimming: 6 bases; junction bases outside the gene matches: 4. Germline V CDR1 and CDR2: LGHNA, YNFKEQ.

The sample holds a few counts of this clonotype. The CDR3 DNA is TGCGCCAGCAGTGAAACCTGGACTAGCGGGAGCTACGAGCAGTACTTC. It is translated as CASSETWTSGSYEQYF. This sequence joins TRBV10-2 and TRBJ2-7; 13 bases agree with TRBD2. CDR3 length equals 16 residues. V lost 3 bases, J lost 3 bases, and 5 bases stayed unmatched. The germline gives CDR1 WSHSY, CDR2 SAAADI.